The TCR beta chain described here comes from a study of identical twins listed by TCRdb under 2016. Turning to the overall study: The study deep-sequenced TCR alpha and beta repertoires from monozygotic twins, unrelated adults of various ages and cord blood to test whether fetal clonotypes persist. To rule out contamination, the twin experiments were replicated at different times with different library preparation protocols.

The method was 5' RACE. TCRdb names Illumina HiSeq 2000 as the instrument used. Template switching added a universal primer binding site, and the final cDNA carried a unique molecular identifier that allowed TCR cDNA molecules to be counted accurately. Specific primers in the conserved constant-segment region were used to synthesize first-strand cDNA for the TCR alpha and beta chains. Each cDNA library was double barcoded, with a SMART-Mk sample barcode plus Illumina barcodes, to control for contamination. TruSeq adapter sequences and Illumina sample barcodes were added in two successive PCR steps. The TCR alpha and beta cDNA libraries were sequenced on the Illumina HiSeq platform using custom primers. The authors processed their data as follows. MiGEC processed the raw reads to extract unique molecular identifiers, while MiXCR was used to determine the CDR3 positions. For each individual, recombination models were inferred using an EM algorithm with the repgenHMM and IGoR tools. The tcR package in R was used for shared clonotype analysis, with sharing normalized by the product of cloneset sizes. To study raw recombination without the effects of thymic and clonal selection, out-of-frame nonproductive sequences were analyzed. In-frame beta chains were kept once TCRdb had trimmed the public reads at Q25 with fastp and called clones with MiXCR. Records with the same CDR3 protein are collapsed into one entry carrying the most frequent genes and DNA. The V and J calls were determined by TCRdb, not by the authors. Counted in this sample were roughly 260,000 distinct CDR3 sequences; approximately 8% of them appeared once. The ten largest clones take up around 5.4% of the sample.

All donors were healthy Caucasians. Three pairs of female monozygotic twins, all aged 18 to 29 years, were included in the twin cohort. Positive isolation kits from Invitrogen were used to isolate CD4+ and CD8+ T cell populations. The germline V gene (reference sequence) sets CDR1 to SGHKS and CDR2 to YYEKEE. Trimming takes 5 bases from V and 1 base from J, and the germline ends sit 15 bases apart. Taken from cysteine to phenylalanine, the CDR3 has 15 residues. Of the read, only the CDR3 DNA is kept; its 45 bases are in frame from base 1. Many counts were recorded for this clonotype. Its antigen specificity is not known. No clone much larger than this one lies a single base away; base qualities are absent. Points the paper makes about the study in general: Recombination models systematically underestimated out-of-frame TCR alpha sharing in monozygotic twins but agreed with sharing between unrelated individuals. Conclusions relied on cross-sectional statistical analysis, since the same donors could not be followed over many years. Abundant cord blood beta clonotypes carried fewer insertions; young adult naive repertoires showed a weaker similar trend, while memory repertoires showed none. Invariant T cells such as MAIT and iNKT could partly confound zero-insertion analyses, though diverse VJ usage argued against this for most clonotypes. A weaker excess of twin sharing was found in beta out-of-frame sequences because the signal-to-noise ratio was lowered by fewer shared sequences. Out-of-frame TCR alpha sequences shared between twins showed an excess of low generation-probability sequences compared with coincidental sharing between unrelated individuals.

Another study also made use of these data, one on yellow fever vaccine responses in identical twins. The second study also describes: The T cell response to vaccination in identical twins was reported by the authors to appear partly convergent and partly personalized. In identical twins, the study followed T cell clones that responded to the vaccine with precision.

The sequence was obtained from a woman aged 18-29 years in good health. The chain was built from TRBV5-5 and TRBJ1-1; the D gene is possibly TRBD1, with 6 bases matching. The sample comprised CD8+ T cells sorted from blood. The nucleotides read TGTGCCAGCAGGATCAGACAGGATAAGAACACTGAAGCTTTCTTT. The encoded protein is CASRIRQDKNTEAFF.